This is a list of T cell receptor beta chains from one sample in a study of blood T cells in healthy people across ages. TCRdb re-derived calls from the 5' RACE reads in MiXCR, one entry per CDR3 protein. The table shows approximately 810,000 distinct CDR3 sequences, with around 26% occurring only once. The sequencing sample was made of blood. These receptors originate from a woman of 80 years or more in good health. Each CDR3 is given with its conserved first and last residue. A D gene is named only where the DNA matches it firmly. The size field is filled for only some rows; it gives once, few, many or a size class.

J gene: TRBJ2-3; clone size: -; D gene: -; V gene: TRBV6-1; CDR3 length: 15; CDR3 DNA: TGTGCCAGCAGAGCAGACGCAGACCCCACAGATACGCAGTATTTT; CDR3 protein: CASRADADPTDTQYF
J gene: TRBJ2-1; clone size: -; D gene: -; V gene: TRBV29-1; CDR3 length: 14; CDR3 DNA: TGCAGCGTTGAAAACCCCAACGCGTTGGTGGGGCAGTTCTTC; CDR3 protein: CSVENPNALVGQFF
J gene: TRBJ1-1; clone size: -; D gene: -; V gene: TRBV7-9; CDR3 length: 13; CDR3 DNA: TGTGCCAGCAGCGCCTTTACGGACACTGAAGCTTTCTTT; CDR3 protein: CASSAFTDTEAFF
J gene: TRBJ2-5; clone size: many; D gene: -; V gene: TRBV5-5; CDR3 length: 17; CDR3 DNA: TGTGCCAGCAGCTTAGGTCTCGGAGAGGTCTCTTGGGAGACCCAGTACTTC; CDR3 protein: CASSLGLGEVSWETQYF
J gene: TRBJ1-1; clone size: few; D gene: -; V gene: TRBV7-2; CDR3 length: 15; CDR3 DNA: TGTGCCAGCAGCTCTAGGGACATTCGGGACACTGAAGCTTTCTTT; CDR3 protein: CASSSRDIRDTEAFF
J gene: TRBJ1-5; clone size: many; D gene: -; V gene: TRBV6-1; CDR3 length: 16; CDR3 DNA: TGTGCCAGCAGTGAATGGGGCAGGGGAGGGTATCAGCCCCAGCATTTT; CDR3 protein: CASSEWGRGGYQPQHF
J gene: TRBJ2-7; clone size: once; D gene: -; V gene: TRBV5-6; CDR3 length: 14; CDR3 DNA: TGTGCCAGCAGCTTCCGGGTCCCCTCCTACGAGCAGTACTTC; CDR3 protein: CASSFRVPSYEQYF
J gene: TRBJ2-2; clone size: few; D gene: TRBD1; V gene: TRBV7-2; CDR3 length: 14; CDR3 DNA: TGTGCCAGCAGCCGGACAGGGATCACCGGGGAGCTGTTTTTT; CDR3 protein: CASSRTGITGELFF
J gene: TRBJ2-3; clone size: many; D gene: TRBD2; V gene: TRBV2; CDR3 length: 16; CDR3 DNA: TGTGCCAGCAGTGAAGCAATAGCGGGGGGAACAGATACGCAGTATTTT; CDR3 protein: CASSEAIAGGTDTQYF
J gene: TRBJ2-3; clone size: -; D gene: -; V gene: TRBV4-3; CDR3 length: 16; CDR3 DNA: TGCGCCAGCAGCCCTCTGCTTAGCGATAGCACAGATACGCAGTATTTT; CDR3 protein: CASSPLLSDSTDTQYF
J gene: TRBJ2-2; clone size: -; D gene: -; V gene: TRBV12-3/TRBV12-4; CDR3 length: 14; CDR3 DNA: TGTGCCAGCAGGGGGACACTCTACACCGGGGAGCTGTTTTTT; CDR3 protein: CASRGTLYTGELFF
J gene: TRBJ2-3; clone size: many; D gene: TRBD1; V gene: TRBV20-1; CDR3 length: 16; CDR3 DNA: TGCAGTGCTAGAGTACCGGGACAGGGGCGAGCAGATACGCAGTATTTT; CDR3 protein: CSARVPGQGRADTQYF
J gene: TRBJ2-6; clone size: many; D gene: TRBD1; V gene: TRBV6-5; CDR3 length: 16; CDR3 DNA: TGTGCCAGCAGGGGACAGTCACTCTCTGGGGCCAACGTCCTGACTTTC; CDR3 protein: CASRGQSLSGANVLTF
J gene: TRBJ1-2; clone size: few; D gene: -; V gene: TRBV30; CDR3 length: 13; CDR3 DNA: TGTGCCTGGAGGGGCGGGCCCCACCAGGGCTACACCTTC; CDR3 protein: CAWRGGPHQGYTF
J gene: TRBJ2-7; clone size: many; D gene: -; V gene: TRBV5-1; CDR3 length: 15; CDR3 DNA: TGCGCCAGCAGCTTGGCGAACTCACCTACCTACGAGCAGTACTTC; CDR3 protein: CASSLANSPTYEQYF
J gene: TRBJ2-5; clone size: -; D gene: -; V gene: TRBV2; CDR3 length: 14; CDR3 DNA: TGTGCCGGCAGTGAACAAATGAAGGGGAAGACCCAGTACTTC; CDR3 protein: CAGSEQMKGKTQYF
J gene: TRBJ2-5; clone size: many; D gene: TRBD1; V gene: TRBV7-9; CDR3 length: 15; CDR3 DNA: TGTGCCAGCAGCCCAAGAGGGACAGGGCACGTGTCCCAGTACTTC; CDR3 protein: CASSPRGTGHVSQYF
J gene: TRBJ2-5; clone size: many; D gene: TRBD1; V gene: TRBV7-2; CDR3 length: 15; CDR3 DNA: TGTGCCAGCAGCGGACAGGCCCGGTGGGGAGAGACCCAGTACTTC; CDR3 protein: CASSGQARWGETQYF
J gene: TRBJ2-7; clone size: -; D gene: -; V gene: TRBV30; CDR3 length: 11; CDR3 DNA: TGTGCCTGGAGTATGGGCTACGAGCAGTACTTC; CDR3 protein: CAWSMGYEQYF
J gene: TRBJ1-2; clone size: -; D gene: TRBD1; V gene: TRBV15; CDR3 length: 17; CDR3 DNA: TGTGCCACCAGCAGAGCTCGAACCGGGACAGCAAACTATGGCTACACCTTC; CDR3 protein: CATSRARTGTANYGYTF
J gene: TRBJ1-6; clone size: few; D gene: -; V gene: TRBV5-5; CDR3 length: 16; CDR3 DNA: TGTGCCAGCAGCCCACCCCTACAGGGACAAAATTCACCCCTCCACTTT; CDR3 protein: CASSPPLQGQNSPLHF
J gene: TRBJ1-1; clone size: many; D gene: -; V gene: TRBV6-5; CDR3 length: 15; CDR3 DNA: TGTGCCAGCAGGAACCGGGGGGGCGCAAACACTGAAGCTTTCTTT; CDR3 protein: CASRNRGGANTEAFF
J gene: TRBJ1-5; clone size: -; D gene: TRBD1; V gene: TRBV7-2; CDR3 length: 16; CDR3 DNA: TGTGCCAGCAGCATAAGAGGACAGGGAGGGGGTCAGCCCCAGCATTTT; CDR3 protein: CASSIRGQGGGQPQHF
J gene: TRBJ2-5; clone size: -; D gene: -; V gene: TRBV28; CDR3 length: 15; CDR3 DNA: TGTGCCAGCAGTTTAAGGGGCCAGAGCCAAGAGACCCAGTACTTC; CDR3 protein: CASSLRGQSQETQYF
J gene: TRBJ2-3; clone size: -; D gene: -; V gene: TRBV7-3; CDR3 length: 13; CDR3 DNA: TGTGCCAGCAGCTCCTTGGGGTCAGATACGCAGTATTTT; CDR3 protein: CASSSLGSDTQYF
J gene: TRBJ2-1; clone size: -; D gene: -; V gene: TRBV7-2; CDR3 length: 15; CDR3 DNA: TGTGCCAGCAGCCTAACAGGGAACCCCTACAATGAGCAGTTCTTC; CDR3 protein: CASSLTGNPYNEQFF
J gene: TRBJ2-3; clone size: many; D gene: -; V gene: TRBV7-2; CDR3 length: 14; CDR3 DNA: TGTGCCAGCAGCCGCCGGGACCTCACAGATACGCAGTATTTT; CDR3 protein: CASSRRDLTDTQYF
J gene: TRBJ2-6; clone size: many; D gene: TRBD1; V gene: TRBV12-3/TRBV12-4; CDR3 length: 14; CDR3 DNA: TGTGCCAGCCACAGGGGCGGCGGGGCCAACGTCCTGACTTTC; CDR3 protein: CASHRGGGANVLTF
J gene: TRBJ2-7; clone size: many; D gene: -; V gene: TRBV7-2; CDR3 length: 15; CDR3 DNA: TGTGCCAGCAGCTCCAGGGGCCCCAGCTCCTACGAGCAGTACTTC; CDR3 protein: CASSSRGPSSYEQYF
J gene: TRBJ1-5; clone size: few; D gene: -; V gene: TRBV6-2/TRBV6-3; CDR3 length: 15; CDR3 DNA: TGTGCCAGCAGATCGGCTGGGAATAGCAATCAGCCCCAGCATTTT; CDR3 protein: CASRSAGNSNQPQHF
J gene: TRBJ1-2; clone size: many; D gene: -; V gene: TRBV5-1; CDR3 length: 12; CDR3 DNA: TGCGCCAGCAGCTTGAGTCAACATGGCTACACCTTC; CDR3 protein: CASSLSQHGYTF
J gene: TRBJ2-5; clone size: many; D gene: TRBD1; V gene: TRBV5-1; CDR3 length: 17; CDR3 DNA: TGCGCCAGCAGCCCCGGATTACGGACAGGATTTTTGGAGACCCAGTACTTC; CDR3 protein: CASSPGLRTGFLETQYF
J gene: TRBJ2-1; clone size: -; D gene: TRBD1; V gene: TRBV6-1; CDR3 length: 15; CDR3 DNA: TGTGCCAGCAGTACCGACAGGGGGGTTTACAATGAGCAGTTCTTC; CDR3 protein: CASSTDRGVYNEQFF
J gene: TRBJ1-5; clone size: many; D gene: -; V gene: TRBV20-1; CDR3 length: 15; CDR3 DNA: TGCAGTGCTAGAGAGGGAGCTTATAGCAATCAGCCCCAGCATTTT; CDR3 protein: CSAREGAYSNQPQHF
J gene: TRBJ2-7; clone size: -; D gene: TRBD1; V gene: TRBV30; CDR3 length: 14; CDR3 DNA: TGTGCCTGGGGCTCCGGGACAGGGAGCTACGAGCAGTACTTC; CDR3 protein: CAWGSGTGSYEQYF
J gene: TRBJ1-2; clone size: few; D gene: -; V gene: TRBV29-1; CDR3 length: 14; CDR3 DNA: TGCAGCGGGAGCAACAGAGCCACTAACTATGGCTACACCTTC; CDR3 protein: CSGSNRATNYGYTF